The source of this TCR beta chain is a study of T cells in localized non-small cell lung cancer. This CDR3 is 15 amino acids long. Germline-derived CDR1 and CDR2 are KGHSH and LQKENI. With 5 bases removed from V and 8 bases from J, the gap between germline ends came to 18 bases. TCRdb's copy holds only in-frame clones and misses some; the assay was immunoSEQ multiplex PCR. The sample gives tens of thousands of clones, roughly 85% of which show up once; over 15% is in the top ten. Worth noting for this clone: Its antigen is unknown.

Study results and caveats: Among blood samples, higher T cell density accompanied longer overall survival.

The chain uses TRBV18 and TRBJ1-4; TRBD1 might be the D (5 bases). The TCR sequence derives from a male donor aged 60 or older with stage III squamous cell lung carcinoma. The source was peripheral blood, collected before any cancer treatment. CDR3 region: CASSSNARGGEKLFF. The CDR3 DNA sequence: TGTGCCAGCTCATCCAACGCTAGGGGTGGAGAAAAACTGTTTTTT.